The present entry profiles one TCR beta chain with its context. What it binds is not known. The source of the sample is a study of OX40 agonist ivuxolimab in advanced cancers. Study overall: Eligibility rules accepted prior anti-PD-1, anti-PD-L1 or anti-CTLA-4 therapy, and 40% had some.

The CDR3 is 19 residues long. V lost 4 bases and J 1 base, leaving 23 bases between the germline ends. In germline, CDR1 is SGHRS, CDR2 YFSETQ. TCRdb's copy holds only in-frame clones and misses some; the assay was immunoSEQ multiplex PCR. This table holds around 68,000 clones, roughly 86% found once. Overall study findings and caveats: Among the least clonally expanded were partial responders at 0.1-3.0 mg/kg.

The specimen was CD4+ or CD8+ T cells sorted from blood, collected in a trial of the OX40 agonist ivuxolimab. The chain couples TRBV5-1 to TRBJ2-2; D is unresolved. The source of this sequence is an adult with an advanced solid tumor such as melanoma, head and neck, liver or kidney cancer. The CDR3 here is CASSHIARARTKNTGELFF. The CDR3 DNA reads as TGCGCCAGCAGCCACATTGCCCGAGCGAGAACAAAGAACACCGGGGAGCTGTTTTTT.